A selection of T cell receptor beta chains follows, all from one sample in a study of post-analysis software for immune sequencing data. TCRdb recomputed calls from the PCR reads with MiXCR, one row per CDR3 protein. The data show roughly 700,000 distinct CDR3 sequences, 30% seen once. The sequenced sample consisted of blood. The receptor set was obtained from a girl under 18 with multiple sclerosis. Each CDR3 is given with its conserved first and last residue. A D gene is named only where the DNA matches it firmly. Clone size appears in some rows only: once, few, many, or a class for an expanded clone.

j_call clone_size v_call d_call cdr3_aa cdr3_nt
TRBJ2-1 few TRBV20-1 - CSARDAGGAQLNEQFF TGCAGTGCTAGAGATGCAGGTGGGGCACAGTTGAATGAGCAGTTCTTC
TRBJ2-7 once TRBV5-5 - CASSFPTPYEQYF TGTGCCAGCAGCTTTCCCACACCCTACGAGCAGTACTTC
TRBJ2-3 - TRBV27 - CASSPTQPPGPSQYF TGTGCCAGCAGTCCAACCCAGCCCCCGGGCCCTTCGCAGTATTTT
TRBJ2-5 - TRBV7-2 TRBD2 CASSTRLAGGGETQYF TGTGCCAGCAGCACAAGACTAGCGGGAGGGGGGGAGACCCAGTACTTC
TRBJ2-3 - TRBV7-2 - CASSPEGRGPTDTQYF TGTGCCAGCAGCCCCGAGGGGCGGGGGCCCACAGATACGCAGTATTTT
TRBJ2-5 - TRBV20-1 TRBD2 CSASQPWGGEETQYF TGCAGTGCTAGTCAACCTTGGGGAGGGGAAGAGACCCAGTACTTC
TRBJ2-3 - TRBV7-2 - CTSSLGLSTDTQYF TGTACCAGCAGCTTAGGACTAAGCACAGATACGCAGTATTTT
TRBJ1-2 few TRBV5-1 TRBD1 CASSSHGQGAFGGYTF TGCGCCAGCAGCTCCCACGGACAGGGGGCGTTCGGTGGCTACACCTTC
TRBJ2-5 - TRBV2 - CASRPDNAETQYF TGTGCCAGCAGACCCGACAATGCAGAGACCCAGTACTTC
TRBJ2-1 few TRBV5-1 - CASSLARGGADEQFF TGCGCCAGCAGCTTGGCCAGGGGGGGGGCGGATGAGCAGTTCTTC
TRBJ1-4 - TRBV7-9 TRBD1 CASSLTGGMANEKLFF TGTGCCAGCAGCTTGACAGGGGGCATGGCTAATGAAAAACTGTTTTTT
TRBJ2-3 - TRBV6-2/TRBV6-3 - CASSFAGGGSWGTQYF TGTGCCAGCAGTTTTGCCGGGGGCGGGAGTTGGGGTACGCAGTATTTT
TRBJ1-2 - TRBV15 TRBD1 CATSPRVGTGGYTF TGTGCCACCAGCCCACGTGTCGGGACAGGGGGCTACACCTTC
TRBJ2-1 - TRBV20-1 - CSARDLSGDVANEQFF TGCAGTGCTAGAGATCTCTCGGGAGACGTAGCCAATGAGCAGTTCTTC
TRBJ2-7 - TRBV27 TRBD2 CASSLSSGPNYEQYF TGTGCCAGCAGTTTATCTAGCGGGCCTAACTACGAGCAGTACTTC
TRBJ2-2 few TRBV9 - CASSVEGGVLTGELFF TGTGCCAGCAGCGTAGAGGGGGGAGTACTCACCGGGGAGCTGTTTTTT
TRBJ1-1 - TRBV4-3 - CASSQERGKVNTEAFF TGCGCCAGCAGCCAAGAAAGAGGGAAGGTGAACACTGAAGCTTTCTTT
TRBJ2-2 - TRBV27 - CASSPFRGANTGELFF TGTGCCAGCAGTCCCTTCCGGGGGGCCAACACCGGGGAGCTGTTTTTT
TRBJ2-1 - TRBV6-2/TRBV6-3 TRBD1 CASSDSDRGRYNEQFF TGTGCCAGCAGTGACTCGGACAGGGGGCGCTATAATGAGCAGTTCTTC
TRBJ2-7 few TRBV15 - CATSRDSAGGAEQYF TGTGCCACCAGCAGAGATTCGGCAGGGGGGGCCGAGCAGTACTTC
TRBJ1-2 - TRBV7-9 - CASSLVVERGYTF TGTGCCAGCAGCTTAGTAGTAGAGCGGGGCTACACCTTC
TRBJ2-3 - TRBV27 - CASKTGGLLTDTQYF TGTGCCAGCAAAACTGGGGGGCTCCTCACAGATACGCAGTATTTT
TRBJ2-1 few TRBV5-1 - CASSLSRPNEQFF TGCGCCAGCAGCTTGTCCAGGCCTAATGAGCAGTTCTTC
TRBJ2-7 - TRBV12-3/TRBV12-4 TRBD2 CASSRTSGKIKYEQYF TGTGCCAGCAGTCGGACTAGCGGGAAAATAAAGTACGAGCAGTACTTC